Each of the 27 T cell receptor beta chains below was sequenced from the same sample in a study of cytomegalovirus exposure and HLA in healthy donors. Researchers ran the PCR with 60 Vbeta and 13 Jbeta primers. Measured with immunoSEQ multiplex PCR; TCRdb has only the in-frame clones, and not every one. The sample consists of more than 85,000 clones, about 81% of them appearing once. The sample taken for sequencing was PBMCs. The receptors originated from a man younger than 45 in good health and CMV-seronegative.

The rearrangement uses TRBV5-1 and TRBJ2-1; 11 nucleotides line up with TRBD1. Germline V CDR1 and CDR2: SGHRS, YFSETQ. Trimming cost V 0 bases and J 6 bases; bases outside gene matches: 5. The CDR3 consists of 16 residues. The CDR3 sequence: CASSLGLGQGGNEQFF. The CDR3, as DNA: TGCGCCAGCAGCTTGGGATTGGGACAGGGGGGCAATGAGCAGTTCTTC. Based on the CDR3 plus reference TRBV5-1 and TRBJ2-1, the full variable domain is KAGVTQTPRYLIKTRGQQVTLSCSPISGHRSVSWYQQTPGQGLQFLFEYFSETQRNKGNFPGRFSGRQFSNSRSEMNVSTLELGDSALYLCASSLGLGQGGNEQFFGPGTRLTVL.

The J gene is TRBJ1-2, the V gene TRBV27; 8 positions match TRBD1. The V gene's germline CDR1 is MNHEY and CDR2 SMNVEV (reference sequence). CDR3 length: 16 amino acids. V lost 6 bases, J lost 1 base, and 10 bases stayed unmatched. The CDR3 sequence is CASSPGTGSLNYGYTF. In DNA form, the CDR3 reads TGTGCCAGCAGCCCGGGGACAGGCAGCCTTAACTATGGCTACACCTTC.

The CDR3 spells CASTPAGAQSTEAFF. CDR3 sequence (DNA): TGTGCCAGCACCCCAGCAGGGGCCCAGAGTACTGAAGCTTTCTTT. The chain links TRBV5-4 to TRBJ1-1, with D maybe TRBD1 (6 bases). V was cut by 6 bases and J by 5 bases, with 20 bases left in between. Germline V CDR1 and CDR2: SGHNT, YYREEE (reference sequence). The CDR3 runs to 15 residues.

V and J are TRBV9 and TRBJ2-5; 13 positions agree with TRBD2. The CDR3 is 16 residues long. Trimming removed 2 bases from V and 4 bases from J; junction bases left unmatched: 5. The germline CDR1 and CDR2 sequences are SGDLS and YYNGEE. The CDR3 nucleotides read TGTGCCAGCAGCGTTTTCGGACTAGCGGGAGTAGAGACCCAGTACTTC. This codes for CASSVFGLAGVETQYF.

The CDR3 bases are TGTGCCAGCACCCCAGGGGGACAGGGATCATTTGAGCAGTTCTTC. Its protein product is CASTPGGQGSFEQFF. The chain uses TRBV6-5 and TRBJ2-1; TRBD1 matches at 9 bases. The V segment lost 7 bases and the J segment 9 bases; nucleotides outside the gene matches: 13. Germline CDR1 is MNHEY and CDR2 is SVGAGI. The CDR3 runs to 15 residues.

This sequence joins TRBV10-1 and TRBJ2-3, with 8 bases matching TRBD2. V lost 3 bases to trimming and J lost 0 bases; unmatched junction nucleotides: 5. The germline gives CDR1 WNHNN, CDR2 SYGVQD (reference sequence). This CDR3 is 16 amino acids long. The CDR3 is CASSEKRGISTDTQYF. CDR3 DNA sequence: TGCGCCAGCAGTGAAAAGCGGGGGATAAGCACAGATACGCAGTATTTT.

In this sample, this clone turned up a few times. V is TRBV6-5 and J is TRBJ2-7; TRBD2 aligns across 13 bases. The CDR3 is made up of 15 amino acids. Germline values: CDR1 MNHEY, CDR2 SVGAGI. Germline trimming cut 3 bases from V and 7 bases from J; bases unmatched to any gene: 6. Here the CDR3 reads CASSYPPGLAGEQYF. In nucleotides, the CDR3 is TGTGCCAGCAGTTATCCGCCGGGACTAGCGGGGGAGCAGTACTTC.

V and J are TRBV5-6 and TRBJ2-5, with TRBD1 as a possible D gene (5 bases). The CDR3 contains 13 residues. V was trimmed by 2 bases and J by 5 bases, leaving 10 bases between them. Per the germline V gene, CDR1 is SGHDT and CDR2 is YYEEEE. DNA for the CDR3: TGTGCCAGCAGCTTCCAGGGCTGGGAGACCCAGTACTTC. Protein sequence: CASSFQGWETQYF. The whole variable domain, filled in from reference TRBV5-6 and TRBJ2-5, reads DAGVTQSPTHLIKTRGQQVTLRCSPKSGHDTVSWYQQALGQGPQFIFQYYEEEERQRGNFPDRFSGHQFPNYSSELNVNALLLGDSALYLCASSFQGWETQYFGPGTRLLVL.

The V and J genes are TRBV5-1 and TRBJ1-1; a weak D match, TRBD1 (5 bases). Germline-derived CDR1 and CDR2 are SGHRS and YFSETQ. The CDR3 length is 13 residues. V lost 6 bases and J lost 4, with 13 bases in between. In DNA, the CDR3 is TGCGCCAGCACCCCCCCGGGGGGCACTGAAGCTTTCTTT. Protein product: CASTPPGGTEAFF.

This clone was picked up one time. The chain combines TRBV5-8 with TRBJ2-1; D is unclear. Germline lookup yields CDR1 SGHTS and CDR2 YDEGEE. The V gene lost 0 bases and the J gene lost 10 bases, with 5 bases spanning the gap. The CDR3 contains 11 residues. CDR3: CASSLAQEQFF. The CDR3 coding sequence is TGTGCCAGCAGCTTGGCTCAGGAGCAGTTCTTC.

This chain joins TRBV4-3 and TRBJ2-5; 15 bases fit TRBD2. Looked up from germline, CDR1 is LGHNA and CDR2 is YSLEER. CDR3 length equals 16 residues. With 8 bases clipped from V and 4 bases from J, the junction kept 8 bases outside the gene matches. CDR3 residues: CASAQTGLAGGETQYF. As DNA, the CDR3 is TGCGCCAGCGCCCAGACGGGACTAGCGGGGGGAGAGACCCAGTACTTC.

J is TRBJ2-5 and V is TRBV5-6; 7 bases match TRBD2. Germline values: CDR1 SGHDT, CDR2 YYEEEE. J lost 5 bases, V lost 0 bases, and 7 bases had no gene match. CDR3 size: 15 residues. The CDR3 reads CASSLALREGETQYF. CDR3 in DNA: TGTGCCAGCAGCTTGGCCCTCAGGGAGGGGGAGACCCAGTACTTC.

This clone has only a few counts. This chain connects TRBV4-3 to TRBJ1-4; D gene ambiguous. In germline, CDR1 is LGHNA, CDR2 YSLEER. Trimming took off 0 bases at V and 10 bases at J, with 21 bases between the two ends. The CDR3 spans 17 residues. CDR3 in amino acids: CASSQDSAAAGMGKLFF. The CDR3 DNA is TGCGCCAGCAGCCAAGATTCGGCAGCCGCCGGGATGGGAAAACTGTTTTTT.

The chain couples TRBV9 to TRBJ2-1; possible D gene TRBD2, 6 bases. Per germline, CDR1 SGDLS and CDR2 YYNGEE. The germline V and J ends were trimmed by 0 bases and 8 bases, with 18 bases remaining between them. The CDR3 extends over 16 amino acids. This CDR3 is CASSVGLVSLGDEQFF. The CDR3 region has the DNA TGTGCCAGCAGCGTAGGACTAGTCAGCCTGGGGGATGAGCAGTTCTTC.

About this clone itself: A read error may produce the germline difference seen at one junction end. Other DNA sequences in the sample encode the same CDR3. The V and J genes are TRBV7-9 and TRBJ2-7; 11 bases are a match to TRBD2. Germline-derived CDR1 and CDR2 are SEHNR and FQNEAQ (reference sequence). This CDR3 has 15 amino acids. This CDR3 reads CASSLRLAGLYEQYF. Here the CDR3 DNA reads TGTGCCAGCAGCCTAAGACTAGCGGGACTCTACGAGCAATACTTC.

In the case of this clone: Other DNA sequences in the same sample also yield this CDR3. This chain uses TRBV7-7 with TRBJ2-5, with TRBD2 identical over 10 bases. With V trimmed by 5 bases and J by 5 bases, 5 bases remained unmatched. The V gene's germline CDR1 is SSHAT and CDR2 FNYEAQ (reference sequence). The CDR3 loop spans 14 amino acids. DNA of the CDR3: TGTGCCAGCAGCCATGGGACTAGCGCCGAGACCCAGTACTTC. It encodes CASSHGTSAETQYF.

This chain links TRBV7-9 with TRBJ1-3, with D unclear. Germline CDR1 and CDR2: SEHNR and FQNEAQ (reference sequence). The V gene lost 7 bases and the J gene lost 0 bases, with 13 bases spanning the gap. The CDR3 loop spans 15 amino acids. The CDR3 is CASMGFGISGNTIYF. DNA for the CDR3: TGTGCCAGCATGGGGTTCGGGATCTCTGGAAACACCATATATTTT.

V is TRBV28 and J is TRBJ1-2, with a tentative D call TRBD1 (5 bases). The germline V gene encodes CDR1 MDHEN and CDR2 SYDVKM. V was pared by 2 bases and J by 3 bases, with 10 bases between. The CDR3 runs 14 residues. CDR3 sequence: CASSLTGGHYGYTF. CDR3 DNA: TGTGCCAGCAGTTTAACAGGTGGCCACTATGGCTACACCTTC.

This sequence joins TRBV28 and TRBJ1-4; 7 bases map to TRBD1. This CDR3 region has 15 residues. Losses at the gene ends were 5 bases for V and 0 bases for J; bases not matched to a gene: 3. The germline V gene has CDR1 MDHEN and CDR2 SYDVKM. The CDR3 coding sequence is TGTGCCAGCAGTCCAACAGGGGCAACTAATGAAAAACTGTTTTTT. Translated, it gives CASSPTGATNEKLFF.

V usage is TRBV25-1 and J usage is TRBJ2-2; unclear D gene. This CDR3 is built from 13 residues. The ends were cut back, 8 bases at V and 0 bases at J, with 7 bases in the middle. The germline CDR1 and CDR2 sequences are MGHDK and SYGVNS. The CDR3 here is CASSSANTGELFF. CDR3 nucleotide sequence: TGTGCCAGCTCATCGGCGAACACCGGGGAGCTGTTTTTT.

The chain combines TRBV18 with TRBJ2-3, with 12 bases that match TRBD2. The length of the CDR3 is 16 residues. From germline, CDR1 is KGHSH and CDR2 LQKENI. V gave up 4 bases and J gave up 5 bases; unmatched junction bases: 7. CDR3 sequence reads: CASSQTSGSRGDTQYF. CDR3 DNA: TGTGCCAGCTCACAGACTAGCGGGAGTCGTGGAGATACGCAGTATTTT. The full variable domain, completed using reference TRBV18 and TRBJ2-3, is NAGVMQNPRHLVRRRGQEARLRCSPMKGHSHVYWYRQLPEEGLKFMVYLQKENIIDESGMPKERFSAEFPKEGPSILRIQQVVRGDSAAYFCASSQTSGSRGDTQYFGPGTRLTVL.

The chain links TRBV5-1 to TRBJ2-2; 9 nucleotides align to TRBD2. Germline V gene lookup returns CDR1 SGHRS and CDR2 YFSETQ. The V gene end was trimmed by 4 bases and the J gene end by 10 bases; junction bases not matched to a gene: 11. The CDR3 is 15 residues long. In DNA form, the CDR3 reads TGCGCCAGCAGCAGCGCGGGAGGGCCGTTGTCGGAGCTGTTTTTT. Its translation: CASSSAGGPLSELFF.

The chain uses TRBV6-6 and TRBJ1-2; weak D call: TRBD1 (5 bases). CDR3 length: 13 amino acids. Germline V gene sequence: CDR1 MNHNY, CDR2 SVGAGI (reference sequence). V dropped 2 bases and J dropped 4 bases, with 8 bases sitting between them. CDR3 amino acids: CASSYGGVYGYTF. CDR3 sequence (DNA): TGTGCCAGCAGTTACGGGGGGGTCTATGGCTACACCTTC.

The chain recombines TRBV11-2 with TRBJ2-7, with D perhaps matching TRBD2 (5 bases). Trimming stripped 8 bases from V and 1 base from J, with 12 bases between. Germline V lookup: CDR1 SGHAT, CDR2 FQNNGV. CDR3 size: 13 residues. This chain's CDR3 is CASARGPSYEQYF. The CDR3 DNA reads TGTGCCAGCGCCAGAGGGCCATCCTACGAGCAGTACTTC.

The rearrangement uses TRBV19 and TRBJ1-2; possible D gene TRBD1, 6 bases. The V gene's germline CDR1 is LNHDA and CDR2 SQIVND (reference sequence). The CDR3 covers 15 residues. Trimming removed 8 bases at V and 2 bases at J, with 18 bases between. CDR3 nucleotide sequence: TGTGCCAGTTGCCCAGGAACAGGGCCGAACTATGGCTACACCTTC. Protein product: CASCPGTGPNYGYTF. Filled out from reference TRBV19 and TRBJ1-2, the complete variable domain reads DGGITQSPKYLFRKEGQNVTLSCEQNLNHDAMYWYRQDPGQGLRLIYYSQIVNDFQKGDIAEGYSVSREKKESFPLTVTSAQKNPTAFYLCASCPGTGPNYGYTFGSGTRLTVV.

The rearrangement links TRBV2 to TRBJ2-1, with TRBD2 matching 7 bases. V was clipped by 3 bases and J by 5 bases; unmatched bases: 7. This CDR3 is built from 15 residues. The germline V gene has CDR1 SNHLY and CDR2 FYNNEI. The CDR3 sequence is CASSDGLAGDNEQFF. Written as DNA, the CDR3 is TGTGCCAGCAGTGATGGGTTGGCGGGGGACAATGAGCAGTTCTTC.

V gene TRBV28 combines with J gene TRBJ2-3; the D gene is possibly TRBD1 (5 bases). Trimming shortened V by 8 bases and J by 0 bases, and 6 bases separated the two germline ends. Germline V gene data show CDR1 as MDHEN and CDR2 as SYDVKM. This CDR3 has 12 amino acids. The CDR3 sequence: CASGASTDTQYF. CDR3 nucleotide sequence: TGTGCCAGCGGGGCTAGCACAGATACGCAGTATTTT.